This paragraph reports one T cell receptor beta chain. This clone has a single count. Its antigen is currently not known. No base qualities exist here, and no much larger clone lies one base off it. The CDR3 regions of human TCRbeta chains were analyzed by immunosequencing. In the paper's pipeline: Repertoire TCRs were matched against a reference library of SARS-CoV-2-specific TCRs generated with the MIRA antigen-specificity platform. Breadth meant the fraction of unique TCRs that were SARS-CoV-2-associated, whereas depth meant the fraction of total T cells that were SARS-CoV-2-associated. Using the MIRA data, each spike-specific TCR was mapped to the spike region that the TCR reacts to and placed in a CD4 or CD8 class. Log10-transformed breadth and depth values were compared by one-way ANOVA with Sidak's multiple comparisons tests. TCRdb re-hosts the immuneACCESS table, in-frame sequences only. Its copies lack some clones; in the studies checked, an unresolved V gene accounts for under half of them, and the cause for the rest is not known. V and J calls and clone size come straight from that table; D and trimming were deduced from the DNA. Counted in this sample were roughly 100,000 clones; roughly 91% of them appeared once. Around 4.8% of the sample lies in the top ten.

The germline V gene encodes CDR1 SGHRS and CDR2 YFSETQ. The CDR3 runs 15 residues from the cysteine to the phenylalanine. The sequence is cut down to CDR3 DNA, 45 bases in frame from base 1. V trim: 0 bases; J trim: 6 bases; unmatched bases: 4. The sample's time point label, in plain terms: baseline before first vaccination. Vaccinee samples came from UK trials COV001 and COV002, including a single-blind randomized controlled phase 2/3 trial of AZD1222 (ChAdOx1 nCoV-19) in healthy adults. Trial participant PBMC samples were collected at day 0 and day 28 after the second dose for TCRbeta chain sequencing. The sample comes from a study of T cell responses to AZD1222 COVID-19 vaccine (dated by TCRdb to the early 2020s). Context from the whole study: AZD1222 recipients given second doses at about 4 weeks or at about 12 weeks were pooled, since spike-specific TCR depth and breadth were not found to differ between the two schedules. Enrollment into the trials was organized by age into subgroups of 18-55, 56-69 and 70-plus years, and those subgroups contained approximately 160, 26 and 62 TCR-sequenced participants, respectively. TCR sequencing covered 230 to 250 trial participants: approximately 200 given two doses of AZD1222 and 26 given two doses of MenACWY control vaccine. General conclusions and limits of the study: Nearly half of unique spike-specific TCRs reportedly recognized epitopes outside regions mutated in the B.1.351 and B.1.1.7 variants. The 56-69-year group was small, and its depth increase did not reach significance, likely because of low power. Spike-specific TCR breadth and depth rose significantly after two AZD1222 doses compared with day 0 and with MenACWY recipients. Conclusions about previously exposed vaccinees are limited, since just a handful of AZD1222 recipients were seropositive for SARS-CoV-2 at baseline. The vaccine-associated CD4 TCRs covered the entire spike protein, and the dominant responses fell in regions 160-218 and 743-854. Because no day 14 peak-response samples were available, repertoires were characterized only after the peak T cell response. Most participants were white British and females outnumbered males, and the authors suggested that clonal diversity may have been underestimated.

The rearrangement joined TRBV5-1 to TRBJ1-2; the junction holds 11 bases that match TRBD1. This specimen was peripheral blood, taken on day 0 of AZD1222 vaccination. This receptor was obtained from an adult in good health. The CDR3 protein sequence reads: CASSLAGQGVDGYTF. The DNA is TGCGCCAGCAGCTTGGCGGGACAGGGGGTCGATGGCTACACCTTC.